This T cell receptor (beta chain) was profiled in a study of blood T cells in healthy people across ages. CDR3 length: 17 amino acids. Trimming removed 3 bases from V and 1 base from J; junction bases left unmatched: 6. Germline V gene sequence: CDR1 MGHDK, CDR2 SYGVNS. The authors ran a second PCR of about 6 to 11 cycles using a sample-barcoded 5' primer and a J-beta primer mix. TCRdb ran MiXCR on the 5' RACE reads and lists one entry per CDR3 protein. The sample includes about 970,000 distinct CDR3 sequences, roughly half seen only once; the top ten take 20% to 25%. The TCR originated in a woman between 55 and 75 years old in good health. J is TRBJ2-6 and V is TRBV25-1, with 7 bases aligning to TRBD2. Material for sequencing was blood. In DNA form, the CDR3 reads TGTGCCAGCAGTGATTGGGAGGGGAGGTCTGGGGCCAACGTCCTGACTTTC. It yields the protein CASSDWEGRSGANVLTF. The whole variable domain, remainder taken from reference TRBV25-1 and TRBJ2-6, is EADIYQTPRYLVIGTGKKITLECSQTMGHDKMYWYQQDPGMELHLIHYSYGVNSTEKGDLSSESTVSRIRTEHFPLTLESARPSHTSQYLCASSDWEGRSGANVLTFGAGSRLTVL.